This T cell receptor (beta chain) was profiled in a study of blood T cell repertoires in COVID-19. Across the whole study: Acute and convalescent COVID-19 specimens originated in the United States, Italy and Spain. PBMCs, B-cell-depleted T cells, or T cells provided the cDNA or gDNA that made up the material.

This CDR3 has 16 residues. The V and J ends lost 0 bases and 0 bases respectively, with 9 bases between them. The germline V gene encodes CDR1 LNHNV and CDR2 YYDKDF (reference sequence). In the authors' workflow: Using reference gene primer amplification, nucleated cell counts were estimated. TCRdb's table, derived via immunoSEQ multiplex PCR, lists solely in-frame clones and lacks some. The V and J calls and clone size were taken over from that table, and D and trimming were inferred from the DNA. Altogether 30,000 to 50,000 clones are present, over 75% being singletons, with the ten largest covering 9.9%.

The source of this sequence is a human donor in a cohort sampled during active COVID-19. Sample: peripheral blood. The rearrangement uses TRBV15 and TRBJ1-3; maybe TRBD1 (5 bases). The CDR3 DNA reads TGTGCCACCAGCAGAGACAGGGCCGACTCTGGAAACACCATATATTTT. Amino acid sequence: CATSRDRADSGNTIYF.